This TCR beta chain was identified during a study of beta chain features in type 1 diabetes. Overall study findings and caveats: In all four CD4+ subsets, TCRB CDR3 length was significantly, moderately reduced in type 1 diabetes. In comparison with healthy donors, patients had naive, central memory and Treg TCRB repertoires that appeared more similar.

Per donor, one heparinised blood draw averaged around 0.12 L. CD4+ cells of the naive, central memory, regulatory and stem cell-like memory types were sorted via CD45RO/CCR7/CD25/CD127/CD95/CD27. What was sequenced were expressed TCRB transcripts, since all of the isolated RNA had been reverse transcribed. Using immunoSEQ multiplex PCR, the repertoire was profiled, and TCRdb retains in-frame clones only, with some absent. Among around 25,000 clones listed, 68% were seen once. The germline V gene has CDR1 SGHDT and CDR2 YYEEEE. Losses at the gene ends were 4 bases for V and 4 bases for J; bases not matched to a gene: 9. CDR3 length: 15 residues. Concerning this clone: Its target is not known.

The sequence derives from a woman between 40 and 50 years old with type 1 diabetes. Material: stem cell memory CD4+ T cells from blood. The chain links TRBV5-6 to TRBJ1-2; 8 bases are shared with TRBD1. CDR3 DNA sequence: TGTGCCAGCAGCCCAGGACAGGGAGAGCTCTATGGCTACACCTTC. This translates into CASSPGQGELYGYTF.